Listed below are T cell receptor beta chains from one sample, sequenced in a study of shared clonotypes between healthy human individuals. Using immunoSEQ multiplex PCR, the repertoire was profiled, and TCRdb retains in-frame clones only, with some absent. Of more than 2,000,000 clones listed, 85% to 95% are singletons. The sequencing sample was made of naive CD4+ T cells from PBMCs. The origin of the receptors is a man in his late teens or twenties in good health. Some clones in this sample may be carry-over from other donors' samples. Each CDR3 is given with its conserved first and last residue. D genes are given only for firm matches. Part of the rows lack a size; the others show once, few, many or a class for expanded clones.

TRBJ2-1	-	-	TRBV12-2	CASRLGGAWTRPNEQFF	TGTGCAAGTCGCTTAGGAGGGGCCTGGACTCGACCCAATGAGCAGTTCTTC
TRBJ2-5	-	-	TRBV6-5	CASSYRPQETQYF	TGTGCCAGCAGTTATCGACCCCAGGAGACCCAGTACTTC
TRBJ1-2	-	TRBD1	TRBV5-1	CASSFNSAHRGTYGYTF	TGCGCCAGCAGCTTTAATAGTGCTCACAGGGGGACCTATGGCTACACCTTC
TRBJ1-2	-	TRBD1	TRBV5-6	CASSLETGWTNYGYTF	TGTGCCAGCAGCTTGGAGACAGGGTGGACTAACTATGGCTACACCTTC
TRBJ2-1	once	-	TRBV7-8	CASSLATKVEQFF	TGTGCCAGCAGCTTAGCTACCAAGGTTGAGCAGTTCTTC
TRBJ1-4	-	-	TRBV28	CASSPSDGTGNEKLFF	TGTGCCAGCAGCCCCTCCGACGGGACGGGAAATGAAAAACTGTTTTTT
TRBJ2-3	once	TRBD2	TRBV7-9	CASSLVAGSRESTDTQYF	TGTGCCAGCAGCTTAGTAGCGGGCAGCAGGGAAAGCACAGATACGCAGTATTTT
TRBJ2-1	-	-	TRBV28	CASYSTGVNNEQFF	TGTGCCAGCTACTCCACGGGAGTCAACAATGAGCAGTTCTTC
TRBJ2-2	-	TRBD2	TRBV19	CASSRTSGRGGPGELFF	TGTGCCAGTAGTCGAACTAGCGGGAGGGGTGGGCCCGGGGAGCTGTTTTTT
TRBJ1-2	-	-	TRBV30	CAWGTALYGYTF	TGTGCCTGGGGTACAGCTCTCTATGGCTACACCTTC
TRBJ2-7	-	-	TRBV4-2	CASSQYYSSSYEQYF	TGTGCCAGCAGCCAATACTACAGCAGCTCCTACGAGCAGTACTTC
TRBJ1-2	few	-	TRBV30	CAWYREDYGYTF	TGTGCCTGGTACAGGGAAGACTATGGCTACACCTTC
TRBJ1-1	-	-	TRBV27	CASTTRAMNTEAFF	TGTGCCAGCACCACTAGGGCCATGAACACTGAAGCTTTCTTT
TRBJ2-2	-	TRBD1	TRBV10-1	CASRRWGQGNTGELFF	TGCGCCAGCCGCAGATGGGGACAGGGGAACACCGGGGAGCTGTTTTTT
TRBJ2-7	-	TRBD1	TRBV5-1	CASSVNLGTGGYEQYF	TGCGCCAGCAGCGTGAATCTCGGGACAGGGGGCTACGAGCAGTACTTC
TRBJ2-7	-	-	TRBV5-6	CASSLTLSYEQYF	TGTGCCAGCAGCTTGACACTCTCCTACGAGCAGTACTTC
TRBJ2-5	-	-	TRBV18	CASSLQGPQETQYF	TGTGCCAGCTCACTCCAGGGACCCCAAGAGACCCAGTACTTC
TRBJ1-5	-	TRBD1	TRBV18	CASSLFGQGNNQPQHF	TGTGCCAGCTCACTCTTCGGACAGGGAAATAATCAGCCCCAGCATTTT
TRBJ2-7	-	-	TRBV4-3	CASSQVRARTYEQYF	TGCGCCAGCAGCCAAGTTCGCGCTCGAACCTACGAGCAGTACTTC
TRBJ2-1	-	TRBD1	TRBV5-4	CASSSDRVNEQFF	TGTGCCAGCAGCTCGGACAGGGTCAATGAGCAGTTCTTC
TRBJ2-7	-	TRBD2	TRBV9	CASSDGGGRPPEQYF	TGTGCCAGCAGCGACGGCGGCGGGAGGCCCCCCGAGCAGTACTTC
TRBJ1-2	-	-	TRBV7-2	CASSLVQPDRNYGYTF	TGTGCCAGCAGCTTAGTCCAGCCCGACAGGAACTATGGCTACACCTTC
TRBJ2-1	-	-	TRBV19	CASSIGRFNEQFF	TGTGCCAGTAGTATAGGCAGATTCAATGAGCAGTTCTTC
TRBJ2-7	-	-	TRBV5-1	CASSAGPPEQYF	TGCGCCAGCAGCGCGGGACCACCCGAGCAGTACTTC
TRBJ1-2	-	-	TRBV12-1	CASSFAGQGARGYTF	TGTGCCAGCAGCTTTGCGGGACAGGGGGCGCGAGGCTACACCTTC
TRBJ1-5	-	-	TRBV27	CASSPQRSGLVSYQPQHF	TGTGCCAGCAGTCCACAAAGATCGGGGCTCGTGTCATATCAGCCCCAGCATTTT
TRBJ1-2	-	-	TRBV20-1	CSASGGSGYTF	TGCAGTGCTAGCGGGGGCAGTGGCTACACCTTC
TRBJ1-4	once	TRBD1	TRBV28	CASTAWGQGYEKLFF	TGTGCCAGCACCGCCTGGGGACAGGGGTATGAAAAACTGTTTTTT
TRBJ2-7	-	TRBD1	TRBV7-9	CASSLGQGSGTEQYF	TGTGCCAGCAGCTTAGGACAGGGGTCCGGGACCGAGCAGTACTTC
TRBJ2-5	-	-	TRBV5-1	CASSFRLEGETQYF	TGCGCCAGCAGCTTTCGACTAGAAGGGGAGACCCAGTACTTC
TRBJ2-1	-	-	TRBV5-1	CASSLVGPNEQFF	TGCGCCAGCAGCTTGGTCGGGCCTAATGAGCAGTTCTTC
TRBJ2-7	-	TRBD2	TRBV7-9	CASSFARGAEQYF	TGTGCCAGCAGCTTCGCGCGGGGGGCGGAGCAGTACTTC
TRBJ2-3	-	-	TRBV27	CASNFRLGSSTDTQYF	TGTGCCAGCAACTTTCGTCTTGGGAGTAGCACAGATACGCAGTATTTT
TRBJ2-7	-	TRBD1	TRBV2	CASSEAGQGTEQYF	TGTGCCAGCAGTGAAGCGGGACAGGGAACCGAGCAGTACTTC
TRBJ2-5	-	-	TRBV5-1	CASSPQRAKQETQYF	TGCGCCAGCAGCCCCCAGCGGGCGAAACAAGAGACCCAGTACTTC
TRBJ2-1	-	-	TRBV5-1	CASSLSLAGYNEQFF	TGCGCCAGCAGCTTGTCACTAGCCGGATACAATGAGCAGTTCTTC
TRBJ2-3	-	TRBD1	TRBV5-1	CASSQDRGADTQYF	TGCGCCAGCAGCCAGGACAGGGGGGCAGATACGCAGTATTTT
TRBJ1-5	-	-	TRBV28	CASSPDSLVNNQPQHF	TGTGCCAGCAGTCCTGACAGTTTAGTAAACAATCAGCCCCAGCATTTT
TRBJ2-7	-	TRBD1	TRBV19	CASKLTGQGPYEQYF	TGTGCCAGTAAGTTGACGGGACAGGGCCCCTACGAGCAGTACTTC
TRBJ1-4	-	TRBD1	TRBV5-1	CASSLTPGTGGFSANEKLFF	TGCGCCAGCAGCCTAACCCCCGGGACAGGGGGATTTTCAGCTAATGAAAAACTGTTTTTT
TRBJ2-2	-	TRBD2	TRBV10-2	CASTLGLAGVTGELFF	TGCGCCAGCACCCTGGGACTAGCGGGAGTTACCGGGGAGCTGTTTTTT
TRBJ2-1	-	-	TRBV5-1	CASSSGGAQNYNEQFF	TGCGCCAGCAGCTCCGGAGGGGCCCAAAACTACAATGAGCAGTTCTTC
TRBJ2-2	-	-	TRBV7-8	CASSLGRTGELFF	TGTGCCAGCAGCTTAGGTAGAACCGGGGAGCTGTTTTTT
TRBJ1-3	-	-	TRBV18	CASSPSRLISGNTIYF	TGTGCCAGCTCCCCCTCTCGACTGATTTCTGGAAACACCATATATTTT
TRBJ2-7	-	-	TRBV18	CASSPPSVPYEQYF	TGTGCCAGCTCACCACCGTCGGTCCCCTACGAGCAGTACTTC
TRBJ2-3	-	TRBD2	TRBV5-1	CASSSGTSGSTDTQYF	TGCGCCAGCAGCTCTGGGACTAGCGGGAGCACAGATACGCAGTATTTT
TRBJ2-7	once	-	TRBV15	CATSRDAGQRSGPYEQYF	TGTGCCACCAGCAGAGATGCGGGACAGCGCTCAGGTCCCTACGAGCAGTACTTC
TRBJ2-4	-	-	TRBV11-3	CASSPDGSSVQYF	TGTGCCAGCAGCCCCGACGGGAGCTCGGTCCAGTACTTC
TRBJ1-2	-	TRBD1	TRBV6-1	CASSEGWGTGRNYGYTF	TGTGCCAGCAGTGAAGGTTGGGGGACAGGGCGTAACTATGGCTACACCTTC
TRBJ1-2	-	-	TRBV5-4	CASSPFMQGGYTF	TGTGCCAGCAGCCCTTTTATGCAGGGTGGCTACACCTTC
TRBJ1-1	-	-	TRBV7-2	CASSWVGNTEAFF	TGTGCCAGCAGCTGGGTGGGGAACACTGAAGCTTTCTTT
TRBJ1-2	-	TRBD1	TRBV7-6	CASSPYPTGGGYGYTF	TGTGCCAGCAGCCCCTACCCGACAGGGGGCGGCTATGGCTACACCTTC
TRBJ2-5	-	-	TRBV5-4	CASSLGVETQYF	TGTGCCAGCAGCTTAGGAGTAGAGACCCAGTACTTC
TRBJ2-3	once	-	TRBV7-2	CASSLSVFADTQYF	TGTGCCAGCAGCTTATCGGTCTTCGCGGATACGCAGTATTTT